A selection of T cell receptor beta chains follows, all from one sample in a study of CD8 T cells in ankylosing spondylitis. TCRdb passed the 5' RACE reads through MiXCR, listing each CDR3 protein once. The sample holds about 240,000 distinct CDR3 sequences, 8.2% seen once. Sequences were obtained from blood, either unsorted or a sorted T cell fraction (not recorded which). These receptors were obtained from a female donor with ankylosing spondylitis or in good health (not recorded which). CDR3s include the opening cysteine and the closing phenylalanine or tryptophan. The D gene is left open where the match is weak. For some rows the clone size is stated as once, few or many, or as a class when expanded; others skip it.

cdr3_aa | cdr3_nt | v_call | d_call | j_call | clone_size
CASSTGQENEKLFF | TGTGCCAGCTCAACGGGACAGGAGAATGAAAAACTGTTTTTT | TRBV18 | TRBD1 | TRBJ1-4 | many
CASSLGGLAGGSYNEQFF | TGTGCCAGCAGTTTAGGTGGACTAGCGGGAGGTTCCTACAATGAGCAGTTCTTC | TRBV28 | TRBD2 | TRBJ2-1 | many
CASSPIQGYEQYF | TGTGCCAGCAGTCCCATACAGGGCTACGAGCAGTACTTC | TRBV2 | - | TRBJ2-7 | many
CASSYALRNTEAFF | TGTGCCAGCAGTTACGCCCTTAGGAACACTGAAGCTTTCTTT | TRBV6-5 | - | TRBJ1-1 | few
CSVARDTYNEQFF | TGCAGCGTAGCTCGGGACACCTACAATGAGCAGTTCTTC | TRBV29-1 | - | TRBJ2-1 | many
CAIQGQGTDTQYF | TGTGCCATCCAGGGACAGGGCACAGATACGCAGTATTTT | TRBV10-3 | TRBD1 | TRBJ2-3 | few
CSAQPSGRPEQYF | TGCAGTGCCCAGCCTAGCGGGAGGCCCGAGCAGTACTTC | TRBV20-1 | TRBD2 | TRBJ2-7 | many
CASSLSWGIDEQYF | TGCGCCAGCAGCTTGTCGTGGGGTATCGACGAGCAGTACTTC | TRBV5-1 | - | TRBJ2-7 | many
CSATGAPSYEQYF | TGCAGTGCGACAGGGGCCCCATCCTACGAGCAGTACTTC | TRBV20-1 | TRBD1 | TRBJ2-7 | -
CSARSESRSLQPQHF | TGCAGTGCTAGAAGTGAGAGTAGGTCTCTTCAGCCCCAGCATTTT | TRBV20-1 | - | TRBJ1-5 | many
CASSLAPHRRPKNTEAFF | TGCGCCAGCAGCTTGGCCCCTCACAGGAGGCCTAAAAACACTGAAGCTTTCTTT | TRBV5-1 | - | TRBJ1-1 | many
CASSNGGGRTEAFF | TGTGCCAGCAGCAACGGGGGAGGTAGGACTGAAGCTTTCTTT | TRBV3-1 | - | TRBJ1-1 | many
CSVARAGQPQHF | TGCAGCGTTGCCCGGGCCGGTCAGCCCCAGCATTTT | TRBV29-1 | - | TRBJ1-5 | many
CASSPWASTDTQYF | TGTGCCAGCAGCCCCTGGGCTTCCACAGATACGCAGTATTTT | TRBV7-6 | - | TRBJ2-3 | -
CASSSAGLYGYTF | TGTGCCAGCAGCTCCGCGGGGCTTTATGGCTACACCTTC | TRBV7-2 | - | TRBJ1-2 | -
CASSPGGGSYTDTQYF | TGTGCCAGCAGCCCAGGTGGCGGGAGCTACACAGATACGCAGTATTTT | TRBV11-2 | TRBD2 | TRBJ2-3 | many
CASSTEGRAFF | TGTGCCAGCAGTACCGAAGGGCGAGCGTTCTTC | TRBV28 | - | TRBJ2-1 | many
CASSDSRTSGTTYEQYF | TGTGCCAGCAGCGATTCAAGGACTAGCGGGACGACCTACGAGCAGTACTTC | TRBV14 | TRBD2 | TRBJ2-7 | many
CSARAVSSIPTYNEQFF | TGCAGTGCTAGAGCCGTATCTAGCATCCCTACATACAATGAGCAGTTCTTC | TRBV20-1 | - | TRBJ2-1 | many
CASSRGVANEQFF | TGTGCCAGCTCACGTGGGGTGGCCAATGAGCAGTTCTTC | TRBV18 | - | TRBJ2-1 | -
CASSLGVPGQNGNTIYF | TGTGCCAGCAGCTTAGGGGTTCCGGGACAGAATGGAAACACCATATATTTT | TRBV7-2 | TRBD1 | TRBJ1-3 | many
CASSPGVATGELFF | TGCGCCAGCAGTCCAGGGGTAGCAACCGGGGAGCTGTTTTTT | TRBV5-1 | - | TRBJ2-2 | many
CASSPPGQGSPSTYEQYF | TGTGCCAGTAGTCCCCCGGGACAGGGGTCGCCGAGCACCTACGAGCAGTACTTC | TRBV19 | TRBD1 | TRBJ2-7 | many
CASTSRGFETQYF | TGTGCCAGCACGTCCCGCGGTTTCGAGACCCAGTACTTC | TRBV12-3/TRBV12-4 | - | TRBJ2-5 | many
CASSLGGASGTEAFF | TGCGCCAGCAGCTTGGGGGGGGCCTCAGGGACTGAAGCTTTCTTT | TRBV5-1 | - | TRBJ1-1 | many
CSARSGLAGVGEQFF | TGCAGTGCTAGATCCGGCCTAGCGGGAGTGGGTGAGCAGTTCTTC | TRBV20-1 | TRBD2 | TRBJ2-1 | many
CASSFRESYEQCF | TGTGCCAGCAGCTTCAGGGAGTCCTACGAGCAGTGCTTC | TRBV5-5 | - | TRBJ2-7 | -
CASSKNTEAFF | TGTGCCAGTAGTAAAAACACTGAAGCTTTCTTT | TRBV19 | - | TRBJ1-1 | many
CASRPGKINTEAFF | TGCGCCAGCAGACCCGGGAAAATTAACACTGAAGCTTTCTTT | TRBV5-1 | - | TRBJ1-1 | many
CASSLDGLAGDEQYF | TGCGCCAGCAGCTTGGATGGGCTAGCGGGAGACGAGCAGTACTTC | TRBV5-1 | TRBD2 | TRBJ2-7 | many
CASSFAGVGGWSTDTQYF | TGTGCCAGCAGCTTCGCGGGAGTGGGGGGCTGGAGCACAGATACGCAGTATTTT | TRBV7-2 | - | TRBJ2-3 | many
CASSIEGGRDTQYF | TGTGCCAGTAGTATTGAGGGAGGGAGGGATACGCAGTATTTT | TRBV19 | TRBD2 | TRBJ2-3 | many
CASSFGTGIIDEQFF | TGTGCCAGCAGTTTCGGGACAGGGATCATCGATGAGCAGTTCTTC | TRBV28 | TRBD1 | TRBJ2-1 | -
CASSAPDGPDTQYF | TGTGCCAGCAGCGCCCCAGATGGACCGGATACGCAGTATTTT | TRBV9 | - | TRBJ2-3 | many
CASSQDPGDQPQHF | TGTGCCAGCAGCCAAGATCCCGGGGATCAGCCCCAGCATTTT | TRBV4-2 | - | TRBJ1-5 | many
CSAKTLAGTETQYF | TGCAGTGCTAAAACTCTAGCGGGAACTGAGACCCAGTACTTC | TRBV20-1 | TRBD2 | TRBJ2-5 | few
CASRTHVSSGNTIYF | TGCGCCAGCAGGACGCACGTCTCCTCTGGAAACACCATATATTTT | TRBV4-3 | - | TRBJ1-3 | many
CSAYPDGSTGELFF | TGCAGTGCCTACCCGGACGGTTCAACCGGGGAGCTGTTTTTT | TRBV20-1 | - | TRBJ2-2 | many
CASSLTTGEYGYTF | TGCGCCAGCAGCTTGACAACAGGGGAGTATGGCTACACCTTC | TRBV5-1 | TRBD1 | TRBJ1-2 | many
CASSSGTGVTNEKLFF | TGTGCCAGCAGCTCCGGGACAGGGGTAACTAATGAAAAACTGTTTTTT | TRBV11-2 | TRBD1 | TRBJ1-4 | few
CASSANYKETQYF | TGCGCCAGCAGTGCTAACTACAAAGAGACCCAGTACTTC | TRBV10-2 | - | TRBJ2-5 | many
CSARGRQARSGANVLTF | TGCAGTGCTAGAGGTCGACAGGCTCGTAGTGGGGCCAACGTCCTGACTTTC | TRBV20-1 | - | TRBJ2-6 | few
CASSLLRGGPGEQYF | TGCGCCAGCAGCTTGTTGCGGGGAGGGCCTGGCGAGCAGTACTTC | TRBV5-1 | TRBD2 | TRBJ2-7 | many
CASSRGLANYNEQFF | TGTGCCAGCAGCCGAGGACTAGCGAACTACAATGAGCAGTTCTTC | TRBV14 | TRBD2 | TRBJ2-1 | few
CASSPPPGTKAYNEQFF | TGTGCCAGCAGCCCCCCTCCGGGAACGAAAGCTTACAATGAGCAGTTCTTC | TRBV7-8 | - | TRBJ2-1 | many
CSAKGGRETREQYF | TGCAGTGCCAAGGGGGGGCGGGAGACCCGCGAGCAGTACTTC | TRBV20-1 | - | TRBJ2-7 | few
CASSSRSRTYNEQFF | TGTGCCAGCAGTTCTCGCTCCCGGACATACAATGAGCAGTTCTTC | TRBV6-2/TRBV6-3 | - | TRBJ2-1 | many
CASSLLSQGRYGDF | TGTGCCAGCAGCCTTCTTTCGCAGGGGAGGTATGGTGACTTT | TRBV7-9 | - | TRBJ1-1 | few
CASSLGLGGQYF | TGTGCCAGCAGCCTGGGACTAGGGGGGCAGTATTTT | TRBV5-5 | TRBD2 | TRBJ2-3 | few